These 24 T cell receptor beta chains were all obtained from the same sample, sequenced in a study of cytotoxic CD8 clonotypes in ibrutinib-treated CLL. Measured with immunoSEQ multiplex PCR; TCRdb has only the in-frame clones, and not every one. Among 200,000 or so clones listed, roughly 73% were seen once. The sequencing here drew on PBMCs, taken after 12 months of ibrutinib treatment. The receptors here all came from a human donor with chronic lymphocytic leukemia.

This clone showed up just once. The gene calls are TRBV20-1 and TRBJ1-2; D not resolved. V lost 1 base, J lost 7 bases, and 7 bases lay in between. Germline V gene sequence: CDR1 DFQATT, CDR2 SNEGSKA (reference sequence). The CDR3 runs 11 residues. The CDR3 region is CSARVLGGYTF. The CDR3 DNA reads TGCAGTGCTAGAGTCCTAGGTGGCTACACCTTC.

The V and J genes are TRBV5-6 and TRBJ2-5; TRBD1 might be the D (6 bases). The CDR3 runs to 14 residues. Trimming shortened V by 2 bases and J by 4 bases, and 12 bases separated the two germline ends. Germline-derived CDR1 and CDR2 are SGHDT and YYEEEE. CDR3 amino acids: CASSFWAGVETQYF. The CDR3 nucleotides read TGTGCCAGCAGCTTTTGGGCAGGGGTAGAGACCCAGTACTTC.

In regard to this clone: Other DNA sequences in the same sample also yield this CDR3. V is TRBV28 and J is TRBJ2-7; the match to TRBD1 covers 8 bases. The CDR3 extends over 13 amino acids. Germline-derived CDR1 and CDR2 are MDHEN and SYDVKM. The junction had 3 bases not matched to a gene; V was cut back by 2 bases and J by 6 bases. CDR3 bases: TGTGCCAGCAGTTTAGGACAGGGAGGCGAGCAGTACTTC. Its protein product is CASSLGQGGEQYF.

V is TRBV4-2 and J is TRBJ2-7; possibly TRBD1 or TRBD2 for D (5 bases each). Germline CDR1 and CDR2: LGHNA and YNFKEQ. This CDR3 spans 14 amino acids. Trimming shortened V by 4 bases and J by 0 bases, and 10 bases separated the two germline ends. This CDR3 is CASSRGESSYEQYF. The CDR3 bases are TGTGCCAGCAGCCGAGGGGAGAGCTCCTACGAGCAGTACTTC.

The chain joins TRBV5-1 to TRBJ1-1; 12 bases agree with TRBD1. CDR1 is SGHRS, CDR2 YFSETQ, per germline. V lost 4 bases to trimming and J lost 6 bases; unmatched junction nucleotides: 7. The CDR3 has 15 amino acids. The CDR3 region is CASSTGTGGNPEAFF. DNA for the CDR3: TGCGCCAGCAGCACGGGGACAGGGGGCAACCCTGAAGCTTTCTTT.

The CDR3 DNA reads as TGTGCCAGCAGTTACTCCGGTGGGGGTCGGGAGACCCAGTACTTC. Amino acids: CASSYSGGGRETQYF. The V call is TRBV6-6, the J call TRBJ2-5, with D possibly being TRBD1 or TRBD2 (5 bases each). The germline gives CDR1 MNHNY, CDR2 SVGAGI (reference sequence). V lost 0 bases and J 5 bases, leaving 13 bases between the germline ends. This CDR3 has 15 residues.

The V and J genes are TRBV19 and TRBJ2-1; perhaps TRBD2 as D (6 bases). The CDR3 consists of 14 residues. The germline V and J ends were trimmed by 5 bases and 8 bases, with 16 bases remaining between them. Per the germline V gene, CDR1 is LNHDA and CDR2 is SQIVND (reference sequence). The CDR3 sequence is CASSLGLGPYEQFF. The CDR3 coding sequence is TGTGCCAGTAGTCTGGGACTGGGTCCTTATGAGCAGTTCTTC.

The genes are TRBV7-6 and TRBJ2-1, with TRBD2 matching 7 bases. Per germline, CDR1 SGHVS and CDR2 FNYEAQ. This CDR3 is 13 amino acids long. J gave up 9 bases and V 1 base, and 3 bases lay outside the gene matches. The CDR3 protein is CASSLGTRIEQFF. In nucleotides, the CDR3 is TGTGCCAGCAGCTTAGGGACTAGAATTGAGCAGTTCTTC.

The chain couples TRBV2 to TRBJ2-1, with TRBD2 matching over 11 bases. CDR3 length: 15 amino acids. Germline CDR1 is SNHLY and CDR2 is FYNNEI. V shed 5 bases and J 7 bases; nucleotides not matched to a gene: 7. The CDR3, as DNA: TGTGCCAGCAGTCTTAGCGGGAGGGCCGGAAATGAGCAGTTCTTC. It translates to CASSLSGRAGNEQFF.

The genes are TRBV19 and TRBJ1-2; D is uncertain. Trimming shortened V by 5 bases and J by 7 bases, and 17 bases separated the two germline ends. The germline gives CDR1 LNHDA, CDR2 SQIVND (reference sequence). This CDR3 has 14 amino acids. CDR3 DNA sequence: TGTGCCAGTAGTCCGCCTGGACGCTACGGTGGCTACACCTTC. Its translation is CASSPPGRYGGYTF.

This chain links TRBV7-9 with TRBJ1-1; no clear D. Trimming stripped 1 base from V and 8 bases from J, with 11 bases between. Germline V lookup: CDR1 SEHNR, CDR2 FQNEAQ (reference sequence). This CDR3 spans 13 amino acids. CDR3 protein: CASSLGEGGEAFF. In DNA form, the CDR3 reads TGTGCCAGCAGCTTAGGGGAGGGCGGAGAAGCTTTCTTT.

The table lists this clone with a count of one. V gene TRBV9 combines with J gene TRBJ1-1; D unresolved. V was cut by 0 bases and J by 5 bases, with 14 bases left in between. Germline loops: CDR1 SGDLS, CDR2 YYNGEE. The CDR3 length is 15 residues. CDR3 residues: CASSVGPLTGTEAFF. In DNA, the CDR3 is TGTGCCAGCAGCGTAGGCCCCCTCACGGGGACTGAAGCTTTCTTT.

The rearrangement uses TRBV2 and TRBJ2-3; possible D gene TRBD2, 5 bases. CDR3 size: 16 residues. Deletions cut 7 bases from V and 0 bases from J, with 17 bases between. Germline lookup yields CDR1 SNHLY and CDR2 FYNNEI. CDR3 sequence (DNA): TGTGCCAGCACCAGGACTGTTCCTTCTAGCACAGATACGCAGTATTTT. The encoded protein is CASTRTVPSSTDTQYF.

J is TRBJ2-1 and V is TRBV5-1, with 14 bases identical to TRBD2. CDR3 length: 17 amino acids. After removal of 4 bases from V and 1 base from J, the junction contained 4 bases not matched to a gene. The V gene's germline CDR1 is SGHRS and CDR2 YFSETQ. The DNA for the CDR3 is TGCGCCAGCAGCCTGGGACTAGCGGGGGTTTCCTACAATGAGCAGTTCTTC. It yields the protein CASSLGLAGVSYNEQFF. Using reference TRBV5-1 and TRBJ2-1 for the parts outside the CDR3, the full variable domain is KAGVTQTPRYLIKTRGQQVTLSCSPISGHRSVSWYQQTPGQGLQFLFEYFSETQRNKGNFPGRFSGRQFSNSRSEMNVSTLELGDSALYLCASSLGLAGVSYNEQFFGPGTRLTVL.

The genes are TRBV7-9 and TRBJ1-6; 8 nucleotides match TRBD1. The CDR3 spans 16 residues. Trimming removed 5 bases from V and 6 bases from J; junction bases left unmatched: 9. CDR1 and CDR2 from the germline V gene are SEHNR and FQNEAQ (reference sequence). The CDR3 sequence: CASSDLGQGSNSPLHF. In DNA, the CDR3 is TGTGCCAGCAGCGACCTCGGACAGGGTAGTAATTCACCCCTCCACTTT. Supplemented by reference TRBV7-9 and TRBJ1-6, the full variable domain reads DTGVSQNPRHKITKRGQNVTFRCDPISEHNRLYWYRQTLGQGPEFLTYFQNEAQLEKSRLLSDRFSAERPKGSFSTLEIQRTEQGDSAMYLCASSDLGQGSNSPLHFGNGTRLTVT.

The CDR3 bases are TGTGCCAGCAGCCCCTACAGGGGGCGGGCGCCGGCGACCCAGTACTTC. Its protein product is CASSPYRGRAPATQYF. The genes are TRBV28 and TRBJ2-5; 9 nucleotides line up with TRBD1. The germline gives CDR1 MDHEN, CDR2 SYDVKM. J was trimmed by 7 bases and V by 6 bases; bases with no gene match: 15. This CDR3 is built from 16 residues.

The chain has TRBV9 and TRBJ1-2; D ambiguous. V shed 3 bases and J shed 7 bases, with 7 bases lying between them. The CDR3 loop spans 11 amino acids. The germline V gene encodes CDR1 SGDLS and CDR2 YYNGEE. CDR3 sequence: CASSALFGYTF. Here the CDR3 DNA reads TGTGCCAGCAGCGCCCTTTTTGGCTACACCTTC.

This chain joins TRBV27 and TRBJ2-5; tentatively, D is TRBD1 or TRBD2 (6 bases each). Germline CDR1 and CDR2: MNHEY and SMNVEV (reference sequence). V was cut by 7 bases and J by 5 bases, with 14 bases left in between. The CDR3 has 13 amino acids. CDR3 in amino acids: CASTPTGAETQYF. The CDR3 coding sequence is TGTGCCAGCACCCCCACGGGGGCGGAGACCCAGTACTTC.

Here the CDR3 reads CASRDRDRSMWAFF. The CDR3, as DNA: TGTGCCAGCAGGGACCGGGACCGAAGTATGTGGGCTTTCTTT. The rearrangement uses TRBV6-5 and TRBJ1-1; a possible D gene is TRBD1 (5 bases). Deletions cut 6 bases from V and 11 bases from J, with 22 bases between. CDR1 is MNHEY and CDR2 is SVGAGI in the germline V gene. CDR3 length: 14 amino acids.

The chain carries TRBV18 and TRBJ2-1, with 7 bases identical to TRBD1. The germline gives CDR1 KGHSH, CDR2 LQKENI. The CDR3 runs to 15 residues. The ends lost 3 bases at V and 4 bases at J; junction bases unmatched: 6. Written as DNA, the CDR3 is TGTGCCAGCTCACCCGACAGGGCCCTTTACAATGAGCAGTTCTTC. Translating it yields CASSPDRALYNEQFF.

Comment on this clone: The sample contains more than one DNA sequence encoding this CDR3. The V and J genes are TRBV7-2 and TRBJ2-5; D not resolved. The CDR3 has 12 residues. Germline CDR1 is SGHTA and CDR2 is FQGNSA. Trimming stripped 1 base from V and 5 bases from J, with 5 bases between. The CDR3 DNA is TGTGCCAGCAGCTTAGTTAGGGAGACCCAGTACTTC. Protein sequence: CASSLVRETQYF.

The chain recombines TRBV5-1 with TRBJ2-7, with TRBD1 as a possible D gene (6 bases). The germline CDR1 and CDR2 sequences are SGHRS and YFSETQ. V lost 4 bases, J lost 1 base, and 9 bases lay in between. This CDR3 region has 13 residues. The CDR3 DNA sequence: TGCGCCAGCAGCACGGGACATTCCTACGAGCAGTACTTC. Encoded protein: CASSTGHSYEQYF.

V and J are TRBV7-8 and TRBJ2-1, with 8 bases matching TRBD2. The V segment lost 5 bases and the J segment 4 bases; nucleotides outside the gene matches: 7. Germline values: CDR1 SGHVS, CDR2 FQNEAQ. The CDR3 runs 15 residues. CDR3 region: CASSPRGVLYNEQFF. The CDR3 nucleotides are TGTGCCAGCAGCCCGCGGGGGGTACTTTACAATGAGCAGTTCTTC. The whole variable domain, filled in from reference TRBV7-8 and TRBJ2-1, reads GAGVSQSPRYKVAKRGQDVALRCDPISGHVSLFWYQQALGQGPEFLTYFQNEAQLDKSGLPSDRFFAERPEGSVSTLKIQRTQQEDSAVYLCASSPRGVLYNEQFFGPGTRLTVL.

This clone was detected only once. The chain combines TRBV2 with TRBJ2-7; 14 bases are shared with TRBD2. This CDR3 region has 13 residues. V shed 8 bases and J 4 bases; nucleotides not matched to a gene: 1. Germline-derived CDR1 and CDR2 are SNHLY and FYNNEI. CDR3 bases: TGTGCCAGCGGGACTAGCGGGAGATACGAGCAGTACTTC. This encodes CASGTSGRYEQYF.